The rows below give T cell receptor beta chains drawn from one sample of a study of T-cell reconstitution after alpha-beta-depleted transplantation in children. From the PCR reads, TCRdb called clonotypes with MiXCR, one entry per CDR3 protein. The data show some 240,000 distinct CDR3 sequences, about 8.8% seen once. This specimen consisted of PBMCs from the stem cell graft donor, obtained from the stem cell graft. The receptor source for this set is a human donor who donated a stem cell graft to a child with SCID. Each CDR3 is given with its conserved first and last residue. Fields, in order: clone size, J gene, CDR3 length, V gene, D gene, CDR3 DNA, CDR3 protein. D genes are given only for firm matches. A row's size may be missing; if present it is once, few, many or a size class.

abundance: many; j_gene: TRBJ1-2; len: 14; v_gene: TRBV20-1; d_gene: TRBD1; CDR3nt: TGCAGTGCTGACTGGACAGGGAATTTATATGGCTACACCTTC; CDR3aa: CSADWTGNLYGYTF
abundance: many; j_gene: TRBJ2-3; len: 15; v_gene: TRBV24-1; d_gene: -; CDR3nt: TGTGCCACCAGTGATCCTTCTCTGCGCACAGATACGCAGTATTTT; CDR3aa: CATSDPSLRTDTQYF
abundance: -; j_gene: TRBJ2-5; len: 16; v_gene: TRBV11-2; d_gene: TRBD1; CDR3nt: TGTGCCAGCAGCCGTGCCAGGACAGGGCCGCAAGAGACCCAGTACTTC; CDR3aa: CASSRARTGPQETQYF
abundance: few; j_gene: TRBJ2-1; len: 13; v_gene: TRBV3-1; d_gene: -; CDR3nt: TGTGCCAGCAGCCATCAACCTCGGTATGAGCAGTTCTTC; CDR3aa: CASSHQPRYEQFF
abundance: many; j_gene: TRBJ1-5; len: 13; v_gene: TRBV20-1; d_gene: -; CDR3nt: TGCAGTGCGAAGGGGCAGGTTAATCAGCCCCAGCATTTT; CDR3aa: CSAKGQVNQPQHF
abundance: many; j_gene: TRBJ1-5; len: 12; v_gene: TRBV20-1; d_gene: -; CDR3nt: TGCAGTGCGTCGGATTATGCTCAGCCCCAGCATTTT; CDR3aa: CSASDYAQPQHF
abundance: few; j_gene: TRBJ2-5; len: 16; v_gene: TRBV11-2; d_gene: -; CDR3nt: TGTGCCAGCAGCTTAAATCGAAGGGGTACAGGGGAGACCCAGTACTTC; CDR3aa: CASSLNRRGTGETQYF
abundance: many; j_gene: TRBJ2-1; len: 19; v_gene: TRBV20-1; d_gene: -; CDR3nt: TGCAGTGCTAGAGACTCTGATCGTATACCGGGACTGGGCTACAATGAGCAGTTCTTC; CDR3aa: CSARDSDRIPGLGYNEQFF
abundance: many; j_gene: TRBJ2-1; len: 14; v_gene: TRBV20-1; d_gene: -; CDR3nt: TGCAGTGCTAGGCGCCTCAGCTCCTACAATGAGCAGTTCTTC; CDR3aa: CSARRLSSYNEQFF
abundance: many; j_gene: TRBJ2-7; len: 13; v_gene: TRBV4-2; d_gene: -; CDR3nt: TGTGCCAGCAGCCCCTCGGTGGCCTACGAGCAGTACTTC; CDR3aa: CASSPSVAYEQYF
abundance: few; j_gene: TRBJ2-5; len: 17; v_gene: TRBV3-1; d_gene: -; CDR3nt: TGTGCCAGCAGCCAAGATCCCCCCGGGACCGAACAAGAGACCCAGTACTTC; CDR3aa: CASSQDPPGTEQETQYF
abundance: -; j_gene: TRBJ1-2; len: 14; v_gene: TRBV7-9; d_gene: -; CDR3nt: TGTGCCAGCAGCTTTGGCAGTGCTTACTATGGCTACACCTTC; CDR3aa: CASSFGSAYYGYTF
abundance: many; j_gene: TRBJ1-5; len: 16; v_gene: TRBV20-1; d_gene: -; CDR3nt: TGCAGTGCTAGAGATCTCAAGGGGCGAGATTCACAGCCCCAGCATTTT; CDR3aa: CSARDLKGRDSQPQHF
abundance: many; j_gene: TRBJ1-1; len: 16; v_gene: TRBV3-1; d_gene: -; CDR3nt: TGTGCCAGCAGCCAAGGGCTGGTACAGGACAACACTGAAGCTTTCTTT; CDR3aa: CASSQGLVQDNTEAFF
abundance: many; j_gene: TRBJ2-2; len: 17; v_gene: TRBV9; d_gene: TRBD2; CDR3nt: TGTGCCAGCAGCCCGTCGTTTAGCGGGCTCAACACCGGGGAGCTGTTTTTT; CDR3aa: CASSPSFSGLNTGELFF
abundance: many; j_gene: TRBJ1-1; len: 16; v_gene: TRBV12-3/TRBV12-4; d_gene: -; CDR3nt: TGTGCCAGCAGTTACAGGGTTTTAGGGGTGAACACTGAAGCTTTCTTT; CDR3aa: CASSYRVLGVNTEAFF
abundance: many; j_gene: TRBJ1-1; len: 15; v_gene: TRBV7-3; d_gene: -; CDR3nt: TGTGCCAGCAGCTCCGGTAGGACGGTGAACACTGAAGCTTTCTTT; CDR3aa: CASSSGRTVNTEAFF
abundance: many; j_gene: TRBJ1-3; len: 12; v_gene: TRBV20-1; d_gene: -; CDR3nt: TGCAGTGCTCCGACTTCTGGAAACACCATATATTTT; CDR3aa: CSAPTSGNTIYF
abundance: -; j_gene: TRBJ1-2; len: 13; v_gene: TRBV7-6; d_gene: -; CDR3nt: TGTGCCAGCAGCTGGCAGGGGATGGATGGCTACACCTTC; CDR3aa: CASSWQGMDGYTF
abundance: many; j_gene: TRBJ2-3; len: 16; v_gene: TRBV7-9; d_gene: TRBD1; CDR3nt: TGTGCCAGCAGCCCTAGGGGGACAGTCAGCACAGATACGCAGTATTTT; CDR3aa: CASSPRGTVSTDTQYF
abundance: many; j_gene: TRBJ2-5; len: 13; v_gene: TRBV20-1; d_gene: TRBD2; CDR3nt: TGCAGTGCTAGGCTAGCGGGGGCTGAGACCCAGTACTTC; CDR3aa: CSARLAGAETQYF
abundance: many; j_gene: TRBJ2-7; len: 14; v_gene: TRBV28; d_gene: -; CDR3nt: TGTGCCAGCAGATCCGGGGGGCCTTCCTACGAGCAGTACTTC; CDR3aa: CASRSGGPSYEQYF
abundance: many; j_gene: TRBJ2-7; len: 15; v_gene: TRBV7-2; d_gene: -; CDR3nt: TGTGCCAGCAGCTTATACGGGGGCGACACCTACGAGCAGTACTTC; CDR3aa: CASSLYGGDTYEQYF
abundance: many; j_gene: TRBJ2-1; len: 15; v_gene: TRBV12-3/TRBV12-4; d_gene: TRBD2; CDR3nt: TGTGCCAGCAGCCGAACTAGCGGGGGGCTCAATGAGCAGTTCTTC; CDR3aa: CASSRTSGGLNEQFF
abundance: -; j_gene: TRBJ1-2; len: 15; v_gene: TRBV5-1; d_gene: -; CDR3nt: TGCGCCAGCAGCCCGGGCCCTCCGATGGCCTATGGCTACACCTTC; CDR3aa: CASSPGPPMAYGYTF
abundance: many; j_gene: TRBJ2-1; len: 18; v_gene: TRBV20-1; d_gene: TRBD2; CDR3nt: TGCAGTGCTAGTATTTCTAGCGGGGGGCCCCTTATCTACAATGAGCAGTTCTTC; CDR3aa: CSASISSGGPLIYNEQFF
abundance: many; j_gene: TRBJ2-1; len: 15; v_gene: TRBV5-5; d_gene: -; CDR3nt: TGTGCCAGCAGCTTTAGGCCGGGTTCCTACAATGAGCAGTTCTTC; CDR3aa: CASSFRPGSYNEQFF
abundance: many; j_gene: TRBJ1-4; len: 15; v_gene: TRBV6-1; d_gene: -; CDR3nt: TGTGCCAGCAGCGGGCTTTCCGGGACCCATGAAAAACTGTTTTTT; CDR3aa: CASSGLSGTHEKLFF
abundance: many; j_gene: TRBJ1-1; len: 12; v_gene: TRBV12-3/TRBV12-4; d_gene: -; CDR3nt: TGTGCCAGCAGTTTACTGACCACTGAAGCTTTCTTT; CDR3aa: CASSLLTTEAFF
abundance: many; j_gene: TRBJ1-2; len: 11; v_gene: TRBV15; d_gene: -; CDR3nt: TGTGCCACCAGCAATGAAAGCGGCTACACCTTC; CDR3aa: CATSNESGYTF
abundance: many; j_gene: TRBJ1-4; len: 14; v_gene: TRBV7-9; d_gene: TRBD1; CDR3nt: TGTGCCAGCAGCTCGCAGGGGGGTGGTGAAAAACTGTTTTTT; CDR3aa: CASSSQGGGEKLFF
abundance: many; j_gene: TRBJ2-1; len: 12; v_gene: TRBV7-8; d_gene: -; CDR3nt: TGTGCCAGCAGCTTAGTGTTATTTGAGCAGTTCTTC; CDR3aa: CASSLVLFEQFF
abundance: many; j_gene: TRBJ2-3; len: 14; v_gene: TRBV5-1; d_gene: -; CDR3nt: TGCGCCAGCAGCTTCAGGGATCGAACAGATACGCAGTATTTT; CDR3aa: CASSFRDRTDTQYF
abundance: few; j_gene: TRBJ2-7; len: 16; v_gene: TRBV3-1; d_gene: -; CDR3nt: TGTGCCAGCAGCCAAGCTAGGATCGGGAGCTCCTACGAGCAGTACTTC; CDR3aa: CASSQARIGSSYEQYF
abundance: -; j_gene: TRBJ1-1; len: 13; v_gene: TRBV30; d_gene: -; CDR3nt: TGTGCCTGGACAGGTACGGGGGGCACTGAAGCTTTCTTT; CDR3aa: CAWTGTGGTEAFF
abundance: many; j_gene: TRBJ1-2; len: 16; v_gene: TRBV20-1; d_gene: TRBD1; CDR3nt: TGCAGTGCAGACCCGTTAGGACAGGGACCTAACTATGGCTACACCTTC; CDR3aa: CSADPLGQGPNYGYTF
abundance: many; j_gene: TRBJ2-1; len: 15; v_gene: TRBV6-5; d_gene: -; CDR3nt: TGTGCCAGCAGTCAGGCCGGACGGAGGCTAAATGAGCAGTTCTTC; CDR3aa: CASSQAGRRLNEQFF
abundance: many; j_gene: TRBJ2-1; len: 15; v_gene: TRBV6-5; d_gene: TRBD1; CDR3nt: TGTGCCAGCAGTTACTCCCGGGACAGGAACAATGAGCAGTTCTTC; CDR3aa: CASSYSRDRNNEQFF
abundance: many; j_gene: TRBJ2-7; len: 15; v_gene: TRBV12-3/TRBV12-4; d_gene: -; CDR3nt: TGTGCCAGCTGCACCGGGGTAATAGGGCTCTATGAGCAGTACTTC; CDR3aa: CASCTGVIGLYEQYF
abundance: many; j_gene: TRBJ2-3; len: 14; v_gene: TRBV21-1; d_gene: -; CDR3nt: TGTGCCAGCAGCAAACCCGCTAGCACAGATACGCAGTATTTT; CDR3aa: CASSKPASTDTQYF
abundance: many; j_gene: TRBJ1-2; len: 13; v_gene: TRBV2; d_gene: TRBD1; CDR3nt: TGTGCCAGCTGGGCCCTAGGGACAGTATCTTACACCTTC; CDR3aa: CASWALGTVSYTF
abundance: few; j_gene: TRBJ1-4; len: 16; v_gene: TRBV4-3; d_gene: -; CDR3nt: TGCGCCAGCAGCCAAGAAATCGGCAGGGGTTATGAAAAACTGTTTTTT; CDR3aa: CASSQEIGRGYEKLFF
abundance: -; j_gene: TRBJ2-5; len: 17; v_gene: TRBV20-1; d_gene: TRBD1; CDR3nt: TGCTGTGCTGGAGGAGGACAGGGGGCTCGGGGGGAAGAGACCCAGTACTTC; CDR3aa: CCAGGGQGARGEETQYF